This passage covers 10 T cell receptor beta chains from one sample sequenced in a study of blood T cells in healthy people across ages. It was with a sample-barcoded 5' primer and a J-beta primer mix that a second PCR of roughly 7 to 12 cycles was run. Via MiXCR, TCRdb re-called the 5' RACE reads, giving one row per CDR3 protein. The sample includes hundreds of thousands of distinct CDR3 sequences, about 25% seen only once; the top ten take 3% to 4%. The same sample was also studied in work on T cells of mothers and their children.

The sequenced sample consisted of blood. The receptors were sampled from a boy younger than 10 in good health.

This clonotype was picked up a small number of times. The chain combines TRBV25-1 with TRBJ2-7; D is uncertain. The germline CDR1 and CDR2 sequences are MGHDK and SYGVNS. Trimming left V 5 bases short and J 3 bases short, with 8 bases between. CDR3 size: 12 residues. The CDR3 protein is CASSPQFYEQYF. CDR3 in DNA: TGTGCCAGCAGTCCACAGTTCTACGAGCAGTACTTC.

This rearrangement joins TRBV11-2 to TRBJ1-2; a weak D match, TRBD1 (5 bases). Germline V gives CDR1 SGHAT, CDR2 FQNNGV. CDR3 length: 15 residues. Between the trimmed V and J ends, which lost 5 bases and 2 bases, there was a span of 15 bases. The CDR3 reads CASSVEGRNNYGYTF. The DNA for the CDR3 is TGTGCCAGCAGCGTTGAGGGACGGAACAACTATGGCTACACCTTC. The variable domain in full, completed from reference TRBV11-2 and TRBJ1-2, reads EAGVAQSPRYKIIEKRQSVAFWCNPISGHATLYWYQQILGQGPKLLIQFQNNGVVDDSQLPKDRFSAERLKGVDSTLKIQPAKLEDSAVYLCASSVEGRNNYGYTFGSGTRLTVV.

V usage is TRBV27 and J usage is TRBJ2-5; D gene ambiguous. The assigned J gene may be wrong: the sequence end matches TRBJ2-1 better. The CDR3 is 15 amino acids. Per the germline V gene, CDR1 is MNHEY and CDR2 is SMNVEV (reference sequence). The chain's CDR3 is CASSHFAFSYNEQFF. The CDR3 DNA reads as TGTGCCAGCAGTCATTTTGCGTTTTCCTACAATGAGCAGTTCTTC.

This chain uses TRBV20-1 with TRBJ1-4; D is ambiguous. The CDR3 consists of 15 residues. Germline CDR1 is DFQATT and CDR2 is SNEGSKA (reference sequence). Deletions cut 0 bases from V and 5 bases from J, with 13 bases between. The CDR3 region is CSARDVLLGNEKLFF. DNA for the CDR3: TGCAGTGCTAGAGACGTACTTTTGGGGAATGAAAAACTGTTTTTT.

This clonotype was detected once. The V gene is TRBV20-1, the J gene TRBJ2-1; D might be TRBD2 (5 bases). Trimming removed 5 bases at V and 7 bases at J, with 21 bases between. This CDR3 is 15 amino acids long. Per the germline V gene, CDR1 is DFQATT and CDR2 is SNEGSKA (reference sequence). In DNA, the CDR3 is TGCAGTGCTGCGGCTGGGCGGGCGAAGAGGAATGAGCAGTTCTTC. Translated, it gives CSAAAGRAKRNEQFF.

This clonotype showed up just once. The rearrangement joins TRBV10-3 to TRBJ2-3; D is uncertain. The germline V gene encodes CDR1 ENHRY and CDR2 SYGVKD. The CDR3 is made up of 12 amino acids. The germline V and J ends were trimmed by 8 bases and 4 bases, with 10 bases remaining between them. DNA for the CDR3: TGTGCCATCGGACCTGACCCAGATACGCAGTATTTT. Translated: CAIGPDPDTQYF.

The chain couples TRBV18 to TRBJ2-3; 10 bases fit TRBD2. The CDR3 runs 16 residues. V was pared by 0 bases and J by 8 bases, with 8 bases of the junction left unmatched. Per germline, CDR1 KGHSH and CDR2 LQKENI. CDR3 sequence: CASSPPSLAGERTQYF. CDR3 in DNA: TGTGCCAGCTCACCACCGAGCCTAGCGGGGGAACGTACGCAGTATTTT.

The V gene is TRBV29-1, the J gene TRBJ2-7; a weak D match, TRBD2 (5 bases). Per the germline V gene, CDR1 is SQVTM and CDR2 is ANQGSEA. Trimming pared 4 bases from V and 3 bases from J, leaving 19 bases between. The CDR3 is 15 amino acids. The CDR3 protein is CSVGLRTPTYYEQYF. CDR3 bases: TGCAGCGTTGGTCTCCGGACTCCAACTTACTACGAGCAGTACTTC.

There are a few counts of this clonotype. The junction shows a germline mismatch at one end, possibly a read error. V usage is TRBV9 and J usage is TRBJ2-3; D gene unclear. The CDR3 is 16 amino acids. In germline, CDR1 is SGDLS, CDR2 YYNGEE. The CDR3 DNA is TGTGCCAGCAGCGTAAGCCTAGAGGTCTCCACAGATGCGCAGTATTTT. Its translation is CASSVSLEVSTDAQYF.

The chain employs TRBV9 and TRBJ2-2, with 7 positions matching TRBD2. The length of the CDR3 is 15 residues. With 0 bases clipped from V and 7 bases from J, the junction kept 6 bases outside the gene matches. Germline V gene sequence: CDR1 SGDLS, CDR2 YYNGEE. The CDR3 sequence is CASSVVASGNGELFF. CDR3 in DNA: TGTGCCAGCAGCGTAGTGGCTAGCGGTAACGGGGAGCTGTTTTTT.